This passage covers 13 T cell receptor beta chains from one sample sequenced in a study of T cells in narcolepsy. Generated by immunoSEQ multiplex PCR, the TCRdb table keeps only in-frame clones and is missing some. The table shows 30,000 to 35,000 clones, with over 80% occurring only once. The sample comprised memory (CD45RA-) CD4+ T cells from blood. The receptors stem from a human donor in good health.

The chain carries TRBV27 and TRBJ1-6, with unresolved D. The CDR3 totals 15 residues. Germline V gene lookup returns CDR1 MNHEY and CDR2 SMNVEV (reference sequence). V was clipped by 6 bases and J by 2 bases, with 11 bases between them. CDR3: CASRVWEAYNSPLHF. The CDR3 DNA is TGTGCCAGCAGAGTCTGGGAGGCCTATAATTCACCCCTCCACTTT.

In its sample, this clone was seen a few times. The J gene is TRBJ2-2, the V gene TRBV2; D possibly corresponds to TRBD2 (7 bases). Germline V gene lookup returns CDR1 SNHLY and CDR2 FYNNEI. V gave up 5 bases and J gave up 2 bases, with 12 bases separating them. The CDR3 is made up of 15 amino acids. In DNA, the CDR3 is TGTGCCAGCAGTCCCTGGGGGGGCAACACCGGGGAGCTGTTTTTT. Protein sequence: CASSPWGGNTGELFF.

This chain connects TRBV27 to TRBJ1-3; possible D gene TRBD1, 5 bases. Germline CDR1 and CDR2: MNHEY and SMNVEV (reference sequence). This CDR3 region has 18 residues. V was pared by 0 bases and J by 0 bases, with 15 bases between. This chain's CDR3 is CASSLSTPGAGSGNTIYF. DNA for the CDR3: TGTGCCAGCAGTTTATCGACCCCCGGGGCCGGCTCTGGAAACACCATATATTTT.

This clone was picked up one time. DNA for the CDR3: TGTGCCAGCAGCTTATCCGGCACTTCCTACGAGCAGTACTTC. Its translation is CASSLSGTSYEQYF. The V gene is TRBV7-3, the J gene TRBJ2-7; D not resolved. The CDR3 is made up of 14 amino acids. V dropped 2 bases and J dropped 1 base, with 9 bases sitting between them. The germline V gene encodes CDR1 SGHTA and CDR2 FQGTGA.

In its sample, this clone was seen a few times. This sequence joins TRBV4-3 and TRBJ2-7; D might be TRBD2 (5 bases). V was cut by 0 bases and J by 6 bases, with 18 bases left in between. This CDR3 comprises 16 residues. Germline loops: CDR1 LGHNA, CDR2 YSLEER. CDR3 in DNA: TGCGCCAGCAGCCAAGATCAGAGGACGGGGTCCGCCGAGCAGTACTTC. It yields the protein CASSQDQRTGSAEQYF.

The rearrangement joins TRBV15 to TRBJ2-1; TRBD1 or TRBD2 may be the D gene (6 bases each). The CDR3 sequence is 15 residues long. Germline lookup yields CDR1 LNHNV and CDR2 YYDKDF (reference sequence). With 5 bases removed from V and 0 bases from J, the gap between germline ends came to 11 bases. The CDR3 coding sequence is TGTGCCACCAGCGGAGGGGGTTACTCCTACAATGAGCAGTTCTTC. Its protein is CATSGGGYSYNEQFF.

V and J are TRBV19 and TRBJ2-1, with 15 positions matching TRBD2. The CDR3 consists of 14 residues. The J segment lost 7 bases and the V segment lost 11 bases, leaving 6 bases of the junction unmatched. Germline loops: CDR1 LNHDA, CDR2 SQIVND (reference sequence). CDR3 region: CASSGTSGRNEQFF. CDR3 DNA sequence: TGTGCCTCCTCCGGGACTAGCGGGAGGAATGAGCAGTTCTTC.

The gene calls are TRBV7-2 and TRBJ2-3, with 13 bases aligning to TRBD2. V trimming: 5 bases; J trimming: 0 bases; junction bases outside the gene matches: 5. This CDR3 is built from 17 residues. Germline V gene data show CDR1 as SGHTA and CDR2 as FQGNSA. The CDR3 DNA reads as TGTGCCAGCAGCCTGACTAGCGGGGGGCCCAGCACAGATACGCAGTATTTT. It codes for CASSLTSGGPSTDTQYF.

The rearrangement uses TRBV7-9 and TRBJ2-2, with a weak D call TRBD2 (5 bases). V lost 5 bases and J lost 0, with 7 bases in between. CDR3 length: 14 amino acids. Germline lookup yields CDR1 SEHNR and CDR2 FQNEAQ (reference sequence). The CDR3 protein is CASSPRANTGELFF. The CDR3 DNA follows: TGTGCCAGCAGCCCGCGGGCGAACACCGGGGAGCTGTTTTTT.

This clone was counted once. The J gene is TRBJ2-1, the V gene TRBV6-1; D is perhaps TRBD1 (6 bases). V was shortened by 5 bases and J by 9 bases, with 14 bases between the two germline ends. Germline-derived CDR1 and CDR2 are MNHNS and SASEGT. The CDR3 is 13 amino acids. The CDR3 spells CASSLYRVGEQFF. CDR3 coding DNA: TGTGCCAGCAGTCTTTACAGGGTTGGTGAGCAGTTCTTC.

J is TRBJ2-5 and V is TRBV7-8, with 9 nucleotides matching TRBD1. The CDR3 runs 15 residues. The V segment lost 5 bases and the J segment 5 bases; nucleotides outside the gene matches: 9. Germline V gene data show CDR1 as SGHVS and CDR2 as FQNEAQ. The CDR3 coding sequence is TGTGCCAGCAGCAAGTCCGGGACAGGGAGGGAGACCCAGTACTTC. It is translated as CASSKSGTGRETQYF.

V usage is TRBV4-1 and J usage is TRBJ2-3; 8 bases are shared with TRBD1. Germline CDR1 is MGHRA and CDR2 is YSYEKL. V was pared by 2 bases and J by 0 bases, with 1 base of the junction left unmatched. The CDR3 covers 15 residues. The CDR3 nucleotides read TGCGCCAGCAGCCAACAGGGGGCAAGCACAGATACGCAGTATTTT. It translates to CASSQQGASTDTQYF.

V is TRBV5-1 and J is TRBJ2-7; a possible D gene is TRBD1 (6 bases). Trimming shortened V by 0 bases and J by 4 bases, and 11 bases separated the two germline ends. CDR3 length equals 14 residues. Germline assignment: CDR1 SGHRS and CDR2 YFSETQ. The CDR3 DNA reads as TGCGCCAGCAGCTTGGTTACAGGGCAATACGAGCAGTACTTC. Translation: CASSLVTGQYEQYF.